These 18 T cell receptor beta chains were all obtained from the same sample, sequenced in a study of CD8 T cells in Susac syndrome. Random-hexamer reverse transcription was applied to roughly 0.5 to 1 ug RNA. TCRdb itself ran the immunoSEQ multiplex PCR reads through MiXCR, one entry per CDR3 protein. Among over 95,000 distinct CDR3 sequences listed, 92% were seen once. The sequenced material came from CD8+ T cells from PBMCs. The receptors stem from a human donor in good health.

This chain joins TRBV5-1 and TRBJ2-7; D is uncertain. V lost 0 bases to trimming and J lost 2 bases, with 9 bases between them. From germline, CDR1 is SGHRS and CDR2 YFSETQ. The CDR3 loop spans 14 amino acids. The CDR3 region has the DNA TGCGCCAGCAGCTTGGTGGTGGAAGCCTACGAGCAGTACTTC. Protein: CASSLVVEAYEQYF.

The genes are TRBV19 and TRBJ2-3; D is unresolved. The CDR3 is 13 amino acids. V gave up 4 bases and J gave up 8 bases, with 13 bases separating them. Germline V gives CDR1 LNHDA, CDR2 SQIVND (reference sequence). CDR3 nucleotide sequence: TGTGCCAGTAGTACAACCCAGCCCGGTACGCAGTATTTT. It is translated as CASSTTQPGTQYF.

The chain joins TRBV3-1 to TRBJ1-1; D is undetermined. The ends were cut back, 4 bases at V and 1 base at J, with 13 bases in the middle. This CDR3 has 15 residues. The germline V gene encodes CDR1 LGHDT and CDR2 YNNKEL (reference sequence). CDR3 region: CASSPRWAGNTEAFF. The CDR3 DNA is TGTGCCAGCAGCCCCCGCTGGGCCGGGAACACTGAAGCTTTCTTT. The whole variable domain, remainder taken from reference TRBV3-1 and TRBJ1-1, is DTAVSQTPKYLVTQMGNDKSIKCEQNLGHDTMYWYKQDSKKFLKIMFSYNNKELIINETVPNRFSPKSPDKAHLNLHINSLELGDSAVYFCASSPRWAGNTEAFFGQGTRLTVV.

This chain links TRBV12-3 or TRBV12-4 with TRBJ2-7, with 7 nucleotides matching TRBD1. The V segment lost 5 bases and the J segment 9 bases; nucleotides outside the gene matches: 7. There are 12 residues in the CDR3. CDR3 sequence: CASSETRQGQYF. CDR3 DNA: TGTGCCAGCAGTGAGACAAGACAGGGGCAGTACTTC.

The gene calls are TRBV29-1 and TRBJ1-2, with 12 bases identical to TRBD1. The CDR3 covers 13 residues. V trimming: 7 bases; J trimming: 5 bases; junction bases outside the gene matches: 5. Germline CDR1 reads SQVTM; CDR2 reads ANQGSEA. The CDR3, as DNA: TGCAGCGGTGGGACAGGGGGCAGATATGGCTACACCTTC. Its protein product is CSGGTGGRYGYTF.

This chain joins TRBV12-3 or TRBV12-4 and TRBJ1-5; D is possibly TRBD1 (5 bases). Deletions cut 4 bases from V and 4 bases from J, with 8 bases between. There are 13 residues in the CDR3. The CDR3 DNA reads TGTGCCAGCAGTTACGGGACGAATCAGCCCCAGCATTTT. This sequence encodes CASSYGTNQPQHF.

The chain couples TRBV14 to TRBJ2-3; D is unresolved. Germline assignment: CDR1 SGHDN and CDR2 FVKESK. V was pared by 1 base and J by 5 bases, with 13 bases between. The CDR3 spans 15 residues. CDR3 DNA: TGTGCCAGCAGCCAAGGGCCAGGACGGCGAGATACGCAGTATTTT. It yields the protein CASSQGPGRRDTQYF.

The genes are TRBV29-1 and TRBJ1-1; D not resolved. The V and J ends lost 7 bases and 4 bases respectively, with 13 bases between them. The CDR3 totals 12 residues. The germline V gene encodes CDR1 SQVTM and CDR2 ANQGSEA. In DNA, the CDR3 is TGCAGCGGCAAAGCGGAGTCCACTGAAGCTTTCTTT. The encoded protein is CSGKAESTEAFF. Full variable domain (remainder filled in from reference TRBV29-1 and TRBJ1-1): SAVISQKPSRDICQRGTSLTIQCQVDSQVTMMFWYRQQPGQSLTLIATANQGSEATYESGFVIDKFPISRPNLTFSTLTVSNMSPEDSSIYLCSGKAESTEAFFGQGTRLTVV.

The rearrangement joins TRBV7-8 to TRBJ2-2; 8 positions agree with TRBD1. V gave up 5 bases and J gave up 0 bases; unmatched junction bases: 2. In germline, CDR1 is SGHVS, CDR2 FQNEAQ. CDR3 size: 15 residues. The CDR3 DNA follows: TGTGCCAGCAGCCCGACAGGGGCGAACACCGGGGAGCTGTTTTTT. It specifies CASSPTGANTGELFF.

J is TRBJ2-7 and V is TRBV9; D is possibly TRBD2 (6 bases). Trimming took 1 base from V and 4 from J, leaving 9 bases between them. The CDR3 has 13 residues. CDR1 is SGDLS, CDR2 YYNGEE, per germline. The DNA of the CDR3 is TGTGCCAGCAGCGTACTTAGCGGATACGAGCAGTACTTC. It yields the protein CASSVLSGYEQYF.

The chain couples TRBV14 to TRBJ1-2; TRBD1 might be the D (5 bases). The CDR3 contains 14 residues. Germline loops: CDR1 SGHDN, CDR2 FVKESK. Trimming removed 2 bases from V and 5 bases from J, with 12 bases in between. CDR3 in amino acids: CASSQRSGGYGYTF. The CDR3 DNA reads TGTGCCAGCAGCCAAAGGTCTGGGGGGTATGGCTACACCTTC. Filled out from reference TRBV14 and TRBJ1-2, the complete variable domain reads EAGVTQFPSHSVIEKGQTVTLRCDPISGHDNLYWYRRVMGKEIKFLLHFVKESKQDESGMPNNRFLAERTGGTYSTLKVQPAELEDSGVYFCASSQRSGGYGYTFGSGTRLTVV.

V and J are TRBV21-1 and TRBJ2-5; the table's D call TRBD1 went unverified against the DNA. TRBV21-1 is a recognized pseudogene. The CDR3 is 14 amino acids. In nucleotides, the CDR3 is TGTGCCAGCAGCAATGGGACAGGGGGGAAGACCCAGTACTTC. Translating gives CASSNGTGGKTQYF.

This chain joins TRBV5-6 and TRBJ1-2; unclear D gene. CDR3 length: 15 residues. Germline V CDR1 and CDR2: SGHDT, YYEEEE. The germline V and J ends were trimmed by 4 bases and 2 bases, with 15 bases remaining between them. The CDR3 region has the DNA TGTGCCAGCAGCGCCACGGGGATGGGAAACTATGGCTACACCTTC. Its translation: CASSATGMGNYGYTF.

The CDR3 is CASSLGTDAYNEQFF. The CDR3 DNA follows: TGTGCCAGCAGCCTTGGGACCGACGCCTACAATGAGCAGTTCTTC. The rearrangement links TRBV7-9 to TRBJ2-1; D may be TRBD1 or TRBD2 (5 bases each). Germline CDR1 is SEHNR and CDR2 is FQNEAQ (reference sequence). V gave up 5 bases and J gave up 2 bases, with 13 bases separating them. This CDR3 comprises 15 residues.

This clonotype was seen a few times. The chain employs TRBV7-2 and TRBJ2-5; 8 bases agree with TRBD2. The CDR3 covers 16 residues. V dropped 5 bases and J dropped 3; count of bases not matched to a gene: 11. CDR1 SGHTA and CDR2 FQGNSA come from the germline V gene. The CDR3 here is CASSHPLGRGEETQYF. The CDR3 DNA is TGTGCCAGCAGCCATCCACTCGGGCGGGGGGAAGAGACCCAGTACTTC. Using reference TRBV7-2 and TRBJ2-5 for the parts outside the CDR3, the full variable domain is GAGVSQSPSNKVTEKGKDVELRCDPISGHTALYWYRQSLGQGLEFLIYFQGNSAPDKSGLPSDRFSAERTGGSVSTLTIQRTQQEDSAVYLCASSHPLGRGEETQYFGPGTRLLVL.

The CDR3 here is CASSLVTQGRADTQYF. The CDR3 nucleotides read TGTGCCAGCAGCTTGGTTACGCAGGGGAGGGCAGATACGCAGTATTTT. This chain links TRBV5-6 with TRBJ2-3, with a possible D match to TRBD2 (7 bases). V was pared by 0 bases and J by 4 bases, with 15 bases between. This CDR3 is built from 16 residues. Germline assignment: CDR1 SGHDT and CDR2 YYEEEE.

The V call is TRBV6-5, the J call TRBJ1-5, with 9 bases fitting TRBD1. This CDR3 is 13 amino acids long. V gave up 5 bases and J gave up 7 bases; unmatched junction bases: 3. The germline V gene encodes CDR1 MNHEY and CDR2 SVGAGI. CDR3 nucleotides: TGTGCCAGCAGTGGGACAGGGCGACAGCCCCAGCATTTT. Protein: CASSGTGRQPQHF.

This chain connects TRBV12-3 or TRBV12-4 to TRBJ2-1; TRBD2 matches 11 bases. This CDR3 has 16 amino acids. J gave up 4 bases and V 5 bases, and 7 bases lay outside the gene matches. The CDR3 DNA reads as TGTGCCAGCAGTCCATTAGCGGGAGGGCTTTACAATGAGCAGTTCTTC. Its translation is CASSPLAGGLYNEQFF.